A single sample is the source of the 16 T cell receptor beta chains below, sequenced in a study of T cell responses to AZD1222 COVID-19 vaccine. Generated by immunoSEQ multiplex PCR, the TCRdb table keeps only in-frame clones and is missing some. This sample has 68,000 or so clones, with approximately 80% found just once. Sequencing was performed on peripheral blood, taken on day 0 of AZD1222 vaccination. The receptors originated from an adult in good health.

The V call is TRBV11-3, the J call TRBJ2-7, with 11 bases that match TRBD1. The CDR3 totals 12 residues. Germline CDR1 is SGHNT and CDR2 is YENEEA. After removal of 11 bases from V and 1 base from J, the junction contained 1 base not matched to a gene. The CDR3 loop is CAGDRGSYEQYF. Here the CDR3 DNA reads TGTGCCGGGGACAGGGGGTCCTACGAGCAGTACTTC. The full variable domain, its missing parts supplied by reference TRBV11-3 and TRBJ2-7, is EAGVVQSPRYKIIEKKQPVAFWCNPISGHNTLYWYLQNLGQGPELLIRYENEEAVDDSQLPKDRFSAERLKGVDSTLKIQPAELGDSAVYLCAGDRGSYEQYFGPGTRLTVT.

The J gene is TRBJ2-3, the V gene TRBV6-5, with 10 bases matching TRBD2. The CDR3 spans 16 residues. V was clipped by 4 bases and J by 3 bases; unmatched bases: 7. Germline assignment: CDR1 MNHEY and CDR2 SVGAGI. The CDR3 nucleotides read TGTGCCAGCAGTTCTGAGCGGGGGGGCTTTACAGATACGCAGTATTTT. Residues: CASSSERGGFTDTQYF.

This chain joins TRBV5-5 and TRBJ1-4, with TRBD1 matching 7 bases. The CDR3 covers 15 residues. CDR1 is SGHKS and CDR2 is YYEKEE in the germline V gene (reference sequence). The V gene end was trimmed by 0 bases and the J gene end by 8 bases; junction bases not matched to a gene: 7. The CDR3 bases are TGTGCCAGCAGCTTGGGTTTAGGGGGCGACGAAAAACTGTTTTTT. Protein: CASSLGLGGDEKLFF. The full variable domain, completed using reference TRBV5-5 and TRBJ1-4, is DAGVTQSPTHLIKTRGQQVTLRCSPISGHKSVSWYQQVLGQGPQFIFQYYEKEERGRGNFPDRFSARQFPNYSSELNVNALLLGDSALYLCASSLGLGGDEKLFFGSGTQLSVL.

This clone was detected only a few times. The chain joins TRBV11-3 to TRBJ2-1, with D unresolved. The CDR3 loop spans 13 amino acids. CDR1 and CDR2 (germline): SGHNT, YENEEA. Trimming shortened V by 5 bases and J by 6 bases, and 11 bases separated the two germline ends. The CDR3 bases are TGTGCCAGCAGCCTGGCTAGTCTCAATGAGCAGTTCTTC. This codes for CASSLASLNEQFF.

The V gene is TRBV6-4, the J gene TRBJ1-5; TRBD1 might be the D (5 bases). CDR1 is MRHNA and CDR2 is SNTAGT in the germline V gene. The CDR3 runs to 13 residues. V was pared by 4 bases and J by 6 bases, with 10 bases between. CDR3 protein: CASSAQGGQPQHF. DNA of the CDR3: TGTGCCAGCAGTGCCCAGGGCGGTCAGCCCCAGCATTTT.

This chain connects TRBV2 to TRBJ1-1, with TRBD1 matching over 8 bases. This CDR3 has 13 residues. Looked up from germline, CDR1 is SNHLY and CDR2 is FYNNEI. J lost 4 bases, V lost 9 bases, and 7 bases had no gene match. The CDR3 coding sequence is TGTGCCAGTAACAGGGGGGGTACCACTGAAGCTTTCTTT. Translating it yields CASNRGGTTEAFF. Full variable domain (outside the CDR3, taken from reference TRBV2 and TRBJ1-1): EPEVTQTPSHQVTQMGQEVILRCVPISNHLYFYWYRQILGQKVEFLVSFYNNEISEKSEIFDDQFSVERPDGSNFTLKIRSTKLEDSAMYFCASNRGGTTEAFFGQGTRLTVV.

The genes are TRBV28 and TRBJ1-5, with no clear D. The CDR3 has 14 amino acids. Trimming removed 5 bases at V and 4 bases at J, with 12 bases between. CDR1 and CDR2 from the germline V gene are MDHEN and SYDVKM. CDR3 in amino acids: CASSLFGQNQPQHF. The CDR3 nucleotides read TGTGCCAGCAGTCTGTTCGGGCAAAATCAGCCCCAGCATTTT.

The chain links TRBV7-9 to TRBJ1-4, with D possibly matching TRBD1 (6 bases). V was cut by 1 base and J by 12 bases, with 15 bases left in between. The V gene's germline CDR1 is SEHNR and CDR2 FQNEAQ (reference sequence). The CDR3 loop spans 14 amino acids. The CDR3 reads CASSLVLNRAELFF. CDR3 DNA: TGTGCCAGCAGCTTAGTCCTAAACAGGGCTGAACTGTTTTTT.

The V and J genes are TRBV12-3 or TRBV12-4 and TRBJ1-2, with D possibly matching TRBD1 (5 bases). This CDR3 region has 12 residues. Trimming shortened V by 11 bases and J by 7 bases, and 17 bases separated the two germline ends. The chain's CDR3 is CACSALGVGYTF. The CDR3 DNA reads TGTGCCTGCTCCGCGTTGGGGGTTGGCTACACCTTC.

This chain uses TRBV19 with TRBJ2-7; unclear D gene. The V gene's germline CDR1 is LNHDA and CDR2 SQIVND (reference sequence). Trimming took 4 bases from V and 1 from J, leaving 14 bases between them. The CDR3 consists of 15 residues. The CDR3 coding sequence is TGTGCCAGTAGTAACCCGATATACAAATCCTACGAGCAGTACTTC. This codes for CASSNPIYKSYEQYF.

This clone appeared once. The J gene is TRBJ1-3, the V gene TRBV20-1; D is uncertain. From germline, CDR1 is DFQATT and CDR2 SNEGSKA (reference sequence). V was shortened by 3 bases and J by 0 bases, with 12 bases between the two germline ends. The CDR3 covers 15 residues. The CDR3 spells CSASFDTNSGNTIYF. The CDR3 DNA sequence: TGCAGTGCTAGTTTCGATACCAACTCTGGAAACACCATATATTTT.

This clone was found a few times. V is TRBV6-1 and J is TRBJ2-5; 8 positions agree with TRBD1. V was pared by 3 bases and J by 5 bases, with 5 bases of the junction left unmatched. Germline V gene sequence: CDR1 MNHNS, CDR2 SASEGT. The CDR3 loop spans 14 amino acids. The chain's CDR3 is CASSERTGLETQYF. CDR3 coding DNA: TGTGCCAGCAGTGAGAGGACAGGGTTGGAGACCCAGTACTTC.

V gene TRBV3-1 (or the pseudogene TRBV3-2) combines with J gene TRBJ2-3, with 9 bases identical to TRBD2. The germline CDR1 and CDR2 sequences are LGHDT and YNNKEL (reference sequence). V shed 10 bases, J shed 0 bases, and the junction held 8 bases outside the gene matches. This CDR3 is built from 15 residues. CDR3 in amino acids: CATRQRGASTDTQYF. For the CDR3, the DNA is TGTGCCACCAGACAGCGGGGGGCTAGCACAGATACGCAGTATTTT.

This chain connects TRBV19 to TRBJ1-1; D might be TRBD1 (6 bases). Trimming shortened V by 6 bases and J by 0 bases, and 14 bases separated the two germline ends. The CDR3 extends over 15 amino acids. Germline CDR1 and CDR2: LNHDA and SQIVND (reference sequence). CDR3 nucleotide sequence: TGTGCCAGTAGAGGGGGTGCCATTTTGAACACTGAAGCTTTCTTT. It is translated as CASRGGAILNTEAFF.

This chain connects TRBV14 to TRBJ2-7; either TRBD1 or TRBD2 may supply D (5 bases each). The V end lost 2 bases, the J end lost 2 bases, and 13 bases lay between the germline ends. This CDR3 comprises 15 residues. Germline loops: CDR1 SGHDN, CDR2 FVKESK. CDR3 sequence: CASSQSGTAAYEQYF. Here the CDR3 DNA reads TGTGCCAGCAGCCAATCCGGGACCGCAGCCTACGAGCAGTACTTC.

The V call is TRBV10-3, the J call TRBJ1-1; D is undetermined. Germline-derived CDR1 and CDR2 are ENHRY and SYGVKD. Trimming pared 10 bases from V and 1 base from J, leaving 13 bases between. The CDR3 is 13 amino acids. This CDR3 is CATIAESNTEAFF. In DNA, the CDR3 is TGTGCCACCATCGCCGAGTCGAACACTGAAGCTTTCTTT.